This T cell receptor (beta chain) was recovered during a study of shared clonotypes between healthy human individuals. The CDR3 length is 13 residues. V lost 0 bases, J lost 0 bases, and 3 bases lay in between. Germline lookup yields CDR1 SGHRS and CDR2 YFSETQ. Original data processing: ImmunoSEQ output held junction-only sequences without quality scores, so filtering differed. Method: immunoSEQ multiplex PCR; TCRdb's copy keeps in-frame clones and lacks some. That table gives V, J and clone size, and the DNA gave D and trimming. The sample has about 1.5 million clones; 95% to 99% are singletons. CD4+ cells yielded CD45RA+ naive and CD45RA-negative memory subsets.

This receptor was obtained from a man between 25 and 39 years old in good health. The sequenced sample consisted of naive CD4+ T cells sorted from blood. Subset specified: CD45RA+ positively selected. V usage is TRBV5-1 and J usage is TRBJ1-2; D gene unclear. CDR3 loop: CASSLASNYGYTF. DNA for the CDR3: TGCGCCAGCAGCTTGGCATCTAACTATGGCTACACCTTC.